The present TCR beta chain was sequenced within a study of blood T cell repertoires in COVID-19. This table comes from immunoSEQ multiplex PCR, and its TCRdb copy is limited to in-frame clones, with some not included. The data hold 120,000 or so clones, with 82% observed a single time. The CDR3 sequence is 13 residues long. V was clipped by 4 bases and J by 3 bases, with 9 bases between them. V gene TRBV12-3 or TRBV12-4 combines with J gene TRBJ2-5; D is possibly TRBD2 (5 bases). The sample comprised peripheral blood. This sequence originates from a woman aged 70-85 years with acute or convalescent COVID-19. CDR3 protein: CASSSLVEETQYF. The DNA of the CDR3 is TGTGCCAGCAGTTCACTAGTAGAAGAGACCCAGTACTTC.